One sample yielded the 12 T cell receptor beta chains listed below, sequenced in a study of radiotherapy plus CTLA-4 blockade in lung cancer (dated by TCRdb to the late 2010s). Receptor libraries were prepared by the immunoSEQ multiplex PCR assay. The clones in this table, taken by TCRdb from immuneACCESS, are in-frame only. Not every clone is retained; where verified, under half of the shortfall comes from an unresolved V gene, and the cause of the rest is unknown. In this sample the table shows approximately 40,000 clones, around 77% of which occur a single time. The biggest ten clones account for roughly 3% of the sample. Sequenced here: peripheral blood, sampled from a patient treated with radiotherapy plus ipilimumab. Receptors were obtained from a human donor with non-small cell lung cancer whose response to radiotherapy plus ipilimumab could not be evaluated.

J is TRBJ2-7 and V is TRBV7-9; a weak D match, TRBD2 (7 bases). Germline CDR1 reads SEHNR; CDR2 reads FQNEAQ (reference sequence). This CDR3 spans 17 amino acids. Trimming stripped 5 bases from V and 1 base from J, with 21 bases between. In nucleotides, the CDR3 is TGTGCCAGCAGCCGACCGAACAGGGACTACTTGTCCTACGAGCAGTACTTC. It is translated as CASSRPNRDYLSYEQYF.

This clone was recorded a few times. The chain has TRBV9 and TRBJ2-5, with 7 bases fitting TRBD1. Trimming at V came to 4 bases and at J to 5 bases, leaving 8 bases not matched to a gene. Germline CDR1 and CDR2: SGDLS and YYNGEE. The CDR3 contains 14 residues. CDR3 sequence: CASSPSGGRETQYF. CDR3 coding DNA: TGTGCCAGCAGCCCGTCAGGGGGAAGGGAGACCCAGTACTTC. Full variable domain (remainder filled in from reference TRBV9 and TRBJ2-5): DSGVTQTPKHLITATGQRVTLRCSPRSGDLSVYWYQQSLDQGLQFLIQYYNGEERAKGNILERFSAQQFPDLHSELNLSSLELGDSALYFCASSPSGGRETQYFGPGTRLLVL.

The V call is TRBV14, the J call TRBJ2-2; 8 positions match TRBD1. Looked up from germline, CDR1 is SGHDN and CDR2 is FVKESK. This CDR3 region has 16 residues. J lost 6 bases, V lost 5 bases, and 11 bases had no gene match. CDR3: CASSRRTGTWAGELFF. The CDR3 DNA is TGTGCCAGCAGCAGGAGGACAGGGACCTGGGCCGGGGAGCTGTTTTTT. The variable domain in full, completed from reference TRBV14 and TRBJ2-2, reads EAGVTQFPSHSVIEKGQTVTLRCDPISGHDNLYWYRRVMGKEIKFLLHFVKESKQDESGMPNNRFLAERTGGTYSTLKVQPAELEDSGVYFCASSRRTGTWAGELFFGEGSRLTVL.

The chain couples TRBV9 to TRBJ2-2, with a weak D call TRBD2 (5 bases). V shed 6 bases and J shed 0 bases, with 9 bases lying between them. The length of the CDR3 is 14 residues. Looked up from germline, CDR1 is SGDLS and CDR2 is YYNGEE. CDR3 bases: TGTGCCAGCAAAACTAGACCGAACACCGGGGAGCTGTTTTTT. Amino acid sequence: CASKTRPNTGELFF.

The gene calls are TRBV5-1 and TRBJ1-4, with 10 bases aligning to TRBD1. Germline V gene data show CDR1 as SGHRS and CDR2 as YFSETQ. This CDR3 is built from 16 residues. J lost 7 bases, V lost 4 bases, and 10 bases had no gene match. The CDR3 loop is CASSRDRGRSGEKLFF. CDR3 in DNA: TGCGCCAGCAGCCGAGACAGGGGGCGATCAGGTGAAAAACTGTTTTTT.

V and J are TRBV7-3 and TRBJ2-3; 14 nucleotides line up with TRBD2. The trim removed 5 bases at V and 1 base at J, leaving 2 bases unmatched. CDR1 and CDR2 from the germline V gene are SGHTA and FQGTGA. The CDR3 has 16 amino acids. In nucleotides, the CDR3 is TGTGCCAGCAGCAGGGGACTAGCGGGGGGCACAGATACGCAGTATTTT. Protein sequence: CASSRGLAGGTDTQYF.

This chain connects TRBV28 to TRBJ1-5; no definite D call. The CDR3 is 15 residues long. CDR1 and CDR2 (germline): MDHEN, SYDVKM. Deletions cut 2 bases from V and 0 bases from J, with 8 bases between. CDR3 in amino acids: CASSLDTYSNQPQHF. Written as DNA, the CDR3 is TGTGCCAGCAGTTTAGACACCTATAGCAATCAGCCCCAGCATTTT.

This clone turned up a few times. The genes are TRBV2 and TRBJ2-1; TRBD2 matches at 10 bases. The CDR3 runs to 13 residues. The junction had 8 bases not matched to a gene; V was cut back by 6 bases and J by 12 bases. Germline loops: CDR1 SNHLY, CDR2 FYNNEI. The DNA of the CDR3 is TGTGCCAGCAGGGGGGGGCGGACTAGCGGGCAGTTCTTC. Translated: CASRGGRTSGQFF.

The V gene is TRBV19, the J gene TRBJ2-6; TRBD1 aligns across 8 bases. The CDR3 loop spans 21 amino acids. CDR1 is LNHDA and CDR2 is SQIVND in the germline V gene (reference sequence). After removal of 7 bases from V and 0 bases from J, the junction contained 20 bases not matched to a gene. The CDR3 DNA sequence: TGTGCCAGTACTTTGTTGGGGTTGGGGGACAGGCGAAGCTCTGGGGCCAACGTCCTGACTTTC. Amino acid sequence: CASTLLGLGDRRSSGANVLTF.

The chain links TRBV6-5 to TRBJ1-5, with 10 nucleotides matching TRBD1. The CDR3 loop spans 15 amino acids. Trimming at V came to 6 bases and at J to 7 bases, leaving 9 bases not matched to a gene. Germline V gene sequence: CDR1 MNHEY, CDR2 SVGAGI. The CDR3 loop is CASRPRQGARQPQHF. The CDR3 coding sequence is TGTGCCAGCAGGCCTAGACAGGGGGCGCGACAGCCCCAGCATTTT.

V is TRBV6-1 and J is TRBJ1-5; maybe TRBD1 (5 bases). CDR1 is MNHNS, CDR2 SASEGT, per germline. This CDR3 has 15 amino acids. Trimming removed 0 bases from V and 4 bases from J, with 10 bases in between. CDR3 region: CASSEAGPLNQPQHF. DNA for the CDR3: TGTGCCAGCAGTGAAGCGGGGCCCCTAAATCAGCCCCAGCATTTT.

The V and J genes are TRBV6-4 and TRBJ1-6; 7 nucleotides match TRBD1. The germline V gene has CDR1 MRHNA and CDR2 SNTAGT. This CDR3 has 13 residues. Trimming at V came to 6 bases and at J to 9 bases, leaving 5 bases not matched to a gene. The CDR3 DNA follows: TGTGCCAGCAGGCCGACAGGGACTTCACCCCTCCACTTT. Its translation: CASRPTGTSPLHF.